These 28 T cell receptor beta chains were all obtained from the same sample, sequenced in a study of PD-1 blockade in classical Hodgkin lymphoma (dated by TCRdb to 2018 to 2021). The time point label, as the study defines it: cycle 2 day 1 (C2D1) of nivolumab. Every trial patient had relapsed following autologous stem cell transplantation, and prior brentuximab vedotin exposure was what differed among cohorts A, B and C. Library prep was done by the immunoSEQ multiplex PCR assay. Drawn from immuneACCESS, this table holds only the in-frame rearrangements with V and J called that TCRdb kept. Clones are partly lost; checked studies trace under half to an unresolved V gene and leave the rest unexplained. The sample profile shows 130,000 to 150,000 clones; approximately 81% of them were found once. In total, the top ten clones hold 7.5% to 10% of the sample. The sequences come from peripheral blood mononuclear cells (PBMCs), collected before the second cycle of nivolumab. These receptors were collected from a human donor with classical Hodgkin lymphoma.

This rearrangement joins TRBV19 to TRBJ1-1, with 7 bases matching TRBD1. The CDR3 contains 14 residues. V shed 7 bases and J 5 bases; nucleotides not matched to a gene: 10. Germline values: CDR1 LNHDA, CDR2 SQIVND (reference sequence). CDR3 sequence: CASKTLGGWTEAFF. For the CDR3, the DNA is TGTGCCAGTAAAACCCTAGGGGGCTGGACTGAAGCTTTCTTT.

The sample holds a few counts of this clone. The genes are TRBV15 and TRBJ2-1, with 7 bases aligning to TRBD2. CDR3 length: 13 residues. V gave up 1 base and J gave up 7 bases; unmatched junction bases: 1. Germline-derived CDR1 and CDR2 are LNHNV and YYDKDF (reference sequence). The CDR3 sequence is CATSRGGRNEQFF. The CDR3 DNA sequence: TGTGCCACCAGCAGAGGCGGGAGAAATGAGCAGTTCTTC. Full variable domain (remainder filled in from reference TRBV15 and TRBJ2-1): DAMVIQNPRYQVTQFGKPVTLSCSQTLNHNVMYWYQQKSSQAPKLLFHYYDKDFNNEADTPDNFQSRRPNTSFCFLDIRSPGLGDTAMYLCATSRGGRNEQFFGPGTRLTVL.

V is TRBV11-1 and J is TRBJ2-5, with D possibly being TRBD2 (5 bases). V shed 1 base and J shed 4 bases, with 10 bases lying between them. CDR3 size: 14 residues. The V gene's germline CDR1 is SGHAT and CDR2 FQDESV (reference sequence). The CDR3: CASSLGRAGETQYF. In DNA, the CDR3 is TGTGCCAGCAGCTTAGGGCGGGCAGGAGAGACCCAGTACTTC.

The chain combines TRBV5-8 with TRBJ1-5; D call uncertain. From germline, CDR1 is SGHTS and CDR2 YDEGEE. Trimming removed 2 bases at V and 6 bases at J, with 12 bases between. This CDR3 has 14 residues. The CDR3 DNA reads TGTGCCAGCAGCTTCTCGGGCAGCCGTCAGCCCCAGCATTTT. Protein sequence: CASSFSGSRQPQHF.

This clone was detected ten times or more. This chain connects TRBV2 to TRBJ2-7; the match to TRBD1 covers 9 bases. The J segment lost 0 bases and the V segment lost 6 bases, leaving 9 bases of the junction unmatched. The germline CDR1 and CDR2 sequences are SNHLY and FYNNEI. The CDR3 consists of 16 residues. The CDR3 nucleotides are TGTGCCAGCAGGCTACCGGGACAGGGCTACTCCTACGAGCAGTACTTC. Translated, it gives CASRLPGQGYSYEQYF.

The chain links TRBV19 to TRBJ1-5; maybe TRBD1 (5 bases). This CDR3 has 15 residues. From germline, CDR1 is LNHDA and CDR2 SQIVND (reference sequence). V was shortened by 1 base and J by 4 bases, with 11 bases between the two germline ends. Written as DNA, the CDR3 is TGTGCCAGTAGTATAGGAGGGGAACGGAATCAGCCCCAGCATTTT. Residues: CASSIGGERNQPQHF.

The chain employs TRBV7-8 and TRBJ1-2; 9 bases fit TRBD1. Germline V CDR1 and CDR2: SGHVS, FQNEAQ. The CDR3 has 14 residues. Trimming took 3 bases from V and 5 from J; bases not matched to a gene: 4. The CDR3 region is CASSFKDRGYGYTF. The CDR3, as DNA: TGTGCCAGCAGCTTCAAGGACAGGGGATATGGCTACACCTTC. Combining the CDR3 with reference TRBV7-8 and TRBJ1-2 gives the whole variable domain GAGVSQSPRYKVAKRGQDVALRCDPISGHVSLFWYQQALGQGPEFLTYFQNEAQLDKSGLPSDRFFAERPEGSVSTLKIQRTQQEDSAVYLCASSFKDRGYGYTFGSGTRLTVV.

The J gene is TRBJ1-2, the V gene TRBV5-1; unclear D gene. Deletions cut 3 bases from V and 8 bases from J, with 17 bases between. This CDR3 spans 14 amino acids. Per the germline V gene, CDR1 is SGHRS and CDR2 is YFSETQ. In DNA, the CDR3 is TGCGCCAGCAGCTCCACCGACTCCGGGATGGGCTACACCTTC. It specifies CASSSTDSGMGYTF. The full variable domain, its missing parts supplied by reference TRBV5-1 and TRBJ1-2, is KAGVTQTPRYLIKTRGQQVTLSCSPISGHRSVSWYQQTPGQGLQFLFEYFSETQRNKGNFPGRFSGRQFSNSRSEMNVSTLELGDSALYLCASSSTDSGMGYTFGSGTRLTVV.

This clone was observed a handful of times. This chain uses TRBV6-1 with TRBJ1-4; 8 nucleotides line up with TRBD1. V lost 7 bases, J lost 4 bases, and 5 bases stayed unmatched. CDR1 MNHNS and CDR2 SASEGT come from the germline V gene. This CDR3 is 14 amino acids long. In DNA, the CDR3 is TGTGCCAGCACCCGACAGGGGCTTAATGAAAAACTGTTTTTT. Translating it yields CASTRQGLNEKLFF.

V and J are TRBV13 and TRBJ2-1; D is undetermined. In germline, CDR1 is PRHDT, CDR2 FYEKMQ (reference sequence). Trimming removed 1 base at V and 7 bases at J, with 8 bases between. The CDR3 is 13 residues long. CDR3 nucleotide sequence: TGTGCCAGCAGCTTAGATCCCCCAAATGAGCAGTTCTTC. Its translation is CASSLDPPNEQFF. Looking up the rest from reference TRBV13 and TRBJ2-1 gives the full variable domain: AAGVIQSPRHLIKEKRETATLKCYPIPRHDTVYWYQQGPGQDPQFLISFYEKMQSDKGSIPDRFSAQQFSDYHSELNMSSLELGDSALYFCASSLDPPNEQFFGPGTRLTVL.

V usage is TRBV7-2 and J usage is TRBJ2-1, with 7 bases aligning to TRBD1. CDR1 and CDR2 (germline): SGHTA, FQGNSA. Trimming at V came to 5 bases and at J to 12 bases, leaving 10 bases not matched to a gene. The CDR3 totals 13 residues. The chain's CDR3 is CASSAETGSTQFF. In nucleotides, the CDR3 is TGTGCCAGCAGCGCCGAGACAGGGTCAACGCAGTTCTTC.

This clone appeared once. The chain recombines TRBV9 with TRBJ2-3; TRBD2 agrees at 15 bases. V trimming: 2 bases; J trimming: 3 bases; junction bases outside the gene matches: 1. This CDR3 has 16 residues. Germline CDR1 SGDLS, CDR2 YYNGEE. For the CDR3, the DNA is TGTGCCAGCAGCGTGGGACTAGCGGGGGGTACAGATACGCAGTATTTT. It encodes CASSVGLAGGTDTQYF.

The chain is built from TRBV7-2 and TRBJ2-3, with D possibly TRBD2 on 6 matching bases. The CDR3 length is 14 residues. Between the trimmed V and J ends, which lost 3 bases and 0 bases, there was a span of 7 bases. The germline gives CDR1 SGHTA, CDR2 FQGNSA. The CDR3 DNA sequence: TGTGCCAGCAGCTTGGGGACTAGCACAGATACGCAGTATTTT. Protein: CASSLGTSTDTQYF.

The chain carries TRBV9 and TRBJ1-1, with TRBD1 identical over 7 bases. The CDR3 sequence is 14 residues long. CDR1 is SGDLS, CDR2 YYNGEE, per germline. Trimming cost V 4 bases and J 7 bases; bases outside gene matches: 10. The CDR3 coding sequence is TGTGCCAGCAGCCCTCGAACAGGGGTCCTTGAAGCTTTCTTT. It translates to CASSPRTGVLEAFF. Filled out from reference TRBV9 and TRBJ1-1, the complete variable domain reads DSGVTQTPKHLITATGQRVTLRCSPRSGDLSVYWYQQSLDQGLQFLIQYYNGEERAKGNILERFSAQQFPDLHSELNLSSLELGDSALYFCASSPRTGVLEAFFGQGTRLTVV.

This clone was seen only a few times. The gene calls are TRBV13 and TRBJ2-3; tentative D call: TRBD2 (6 bases). The length of the CDR3 is 13 residues. The ends were cut back, 7 bases at V and 4 bases at J, with 12 bases in the middle. Germline CDR1 PRHDT, CDR2 FYEKMQ (reference sequence). The CDR3 DNA reads TGTGCCAGCACCCTCGGAGGGCCAGATACGCAGTATTTT. Its translation is CASTLGGPDTQYF.

This clone was seen a handful of times. The V and J genes are TRBV6-1 and TRBJ1-6, with 9 bases aligning to TRBD1. This CDR3 contains 14 residues. The ends lost 5 bases at V and 10 bases at J; junction bases unmatched: 6. Germline V CDR1 and CDR2: MNHNS, SASEGT. The DNA for the CDR3 is TGTGCCAGCAGTAGGGACAGGGTGGGGTCACCCCTCCACTTT. Translating gives CASSRDRVGSPLHF.

The chain combines TRBV6-5 with TRBJ2-7; D unresolved. Germline CDR1 is MNHEY and CDR2 is SVGAGI. The CDR3 length is 13 residues. Trimming cost V 6 bases and J 5 bases, with 14 bases left between them. CDR3 sequence reads: CASRPRELHEQYF. As DNA, the CDR3 is TGTGCCAGCAGACCAAGGGAATTACACGAGCAGTACTTC.

V gene TRBV9 combines with J gene TRBJ2-3; 8 nucleotides agree with TRBD2. Germline loops: CDR1 SGDLS, CDR2 YYNGEE. The J segment lost 0 bases and the V segment lost 4 bases, leaving 7 bases of the junction unmatched. CDR3 length equals 16 residues. CDR3 DNA sequence: TGTGCCAGCAGCCAACGGGGGGGCCTCAGCACAGATACGCAGTATTTT. Amino acid sequence: CASSQRGGLSTDTQYF.

This chain connects TRBV18 to TRBJ2-2; 8 positions agree with TRBD1. CDR1 is KGHSH and CDR2 is LQKENI in the germline V gene. This CDR3 is 19 amino acids long. The junction had 16 bases not matched to a gene; V was cut back by 4 bases and J by 3 bases. CDR3 sequence: CASSLASRAGTGDTGELFF. The CDR3, as DNA: TGTGCCAGCTCACTAGCCTCCAGGGCGGGGACAGGAGACACCGGGGAGCTGTTTTTT.

This chain links TRBV5-4 with TRBJ1-1; weak D call: TRBD1 (5 bases). V lost 4 bases and J lost 6, with 19 bases in between. This CDR3 comprises 15 residues. CDR1 is SGHNT, CDR2 YYREEE, per germline (reference sequence). The CDR3 DNA follows: TGTGCCAGCAGCCCGGCGCAGGGTCCTCGGGCTGAAGCTTTCTTT. This encodes CASSPAQGPRAEAFF.

This clone was picked up one time. The chain couples TRBV28 to TRBJ1-1; 9 bases map to TRBD1. Germline lookup yields CDR1 MDHEN and CDR2 SYDVKM. V was pared by 4 bases and J by 5 bases, with 8 bases of the junction left unmatched. This CDR3 region has 15 residues. As DNA, the CDR3 is TGTGCCAGCAGTTCCCCGGGACAGGGAGGGACTGAAGCTTTCTTT. This codes for CASSSPGQGGTEAFF.

V gene TRBV29-1 combines with J gene TRBJ2-7; D remains ambiguous. The CDR3 extends over 12 amino acids. Trimming left V 7 bases short and J 5 bases short, with 15 bases between. Germline V gene lookup returns CDR1 SQVTM and CDR2 ANQGSEA. The CDR3 sequence: CSAYEVGDEQYF. The CDR3 DNA reads as TGCAGCGCCTACGAGGTGGGTGACGAGCAGTACTTC.

The chain recombines TRBV11-2 with TRBJ2-3; TRBD2 might be the D (7 bases). The germline V and J ends were trimmed by 1 base and 2 bases, with 16 bases remaining between them. From germline, CDR1 is SGHAT and CDR2 FQNNGV. The CDR3 is made up of 17 amino acids. CDR3 amino acids: CASSLVPAGALTDTQYF. The CDR3 DNA reads TGTGCCAGCAGCTTAGTACCGGCGGGGGCGCTCACAGATACGCAGTATTTT. Drawing the rest from reference TRBV11-2 and TRBJ2-3, the complete variable domain is EAGVAQSPRYKIIEKRQSVAFWCNPISGHATLYWYQQILGQGPKLLIQFQNNGVVDDSQLPKDRFSAERLKGVDSTLKIQPAKLEDSAVYLCASSLVPAGALTDTQYFGPGTRLTVL.

Ten or more counts support this clone. This chain links TRBV5-4 with TRBJ2-7; D gene uncertain. The CDR3 has 11 residues. Looked up from germline, CDR1 is SGHNT and CDR2 is YYREEE (reference sequence). Between the trimmed V and J ends, which lost 3 bases and 10 bases, there was a span of 11 bases. The CDR3 region is CASSYRRIQYF. The CDR3 DNA is TGTGCCAGCAGCTACCGGCGGATTCAGTACTTC.

This clone was counted a few times. The chain is built from TRBV7-8 and TRBJ1-6; possible D gene TRBD1, 5 bases. Trimming shortened V by 5 bases and J by 6 bases, and 11 bases separated the two germline ends. The CDR3 runs 14 residues. CDR1 and CDR2 (germline): SGHVS, FQNEAQ. The CDR3 protein is CASSQGAGNSPLHF. Written as DNA, the CDR3 is TGTGCCAGCAGCCAAGGGGCGGGTAATTCACCCCTCCACTTT.

The chain uses TRBV7-6 and TRBJ1-6, with D possibly TRBD1 on 5 matching bases. Germline V lookup: CDR1 SGHVS, CDR2 FNYEAQ. V lost 3 bases and J lost 10, with 13 bases in between. The CDR3 has 14 residues. The CDR3: CASSFGQGGSPLHF. The CDR3 bases are TGTGCCAGCAGCTTCGGTCAGGGTGGGTCACCCCTCCACTTT.

This clone was picked up one time. This rearrangement joins TRBV23-1 to TRBJ2-1, with D possibly TRBD2 on 5 matching bases. TRBV23-1 is annotated as an ORF whose role is uncertain. The CDR3 length is 15 residues. Trimming shortened V by 6 bases and J by 0 bases, and 12 bases separated the two germline ends. The CDR3 nucleotides are TGCGCCAGCAGCGGCCGGACTGGCTCCTACAATGAGCAGTTCTTC. Translated: CASSGRTGSYNEQFF.

The chain uses TRBV5-1 and TRBJ2-2; no clear D. Germline assignment: CDR1 SGHRS and CDR2 YFSETQ. V was trimmed by 4 bases and J by 0 bases, leaving 7 bases between them. The CDR3 runs 14 residues. The CDR3, as DNA: TGCGCCAGCAGCCCGGTAGCGAACACCGGGGAGCTGTTTTTT. Protein sequence: CASSPVANTGELFF.